These 18 T cell receptor beta chains were sequenced from one sample in a study of blood T cell repertoires in COVID-19. TCRdb keeps only in-frame clones here, not all; method: immunoSEQ multiplex PCR. The repertoire includes some 80,000 clones, roughly 82% of them detected once, and approximately 12% sits in the top ten. The sample taken for sequencing was peripheral blood. These TCRs come from a man older than 75 with acute or convalescent COVID-19.

The chain has TRBV23-1 and TRBJ1-5; D may be TRBD1 (5 bases). TRBV23-1 falls under the ORF class, with uncertain function. The CDR3 is 15 residues long. V shed 5 bases and J shed 1 base, with 12 bases lying between them. As DNA, the CDR3 is TGCGCCAGCAGTTGTTCCAGGGTAAGCAATCAGCCCCAGCATTTT. Its protein product is CASSCSRVSNQPQHF.

The chain carries TRBV3-1 (or the pseudogene TRBV3-2) and TRBJ2-7; 9 bases line up with TRBD1. This CDR3 has 14 residues. Germline V CDR1 and CDR2: LGHDT, YNNKEL (reference sequence). With V trimmed by 4 bases and J by 2 bases, 3 bases remained unmatched. The CDR3 sequence is CASSRGTGTYEQYF. CDR3 coding DNA: TGTGCCAGCAGCCGCGGGACAGGGACCTACGAGCAGTACTTC.

The chain carries TRBV21-1 and TRBJ1-3; TRBD1 is the table's D call and was not checked against the DNA. TRBV21-1 corresponds to a pseudogene. The CDR3 has 16 amino acids. The CDR3 region is CASRHRGGNSGNTIYF. CDR3 nucleotide sequence: TGTGCCAGCAGACACAGGGGGGGAAATTCTGGAAACACCATATATTTT.

This sequence joins TRBV6-5 and TRBJ1-5, with D unresolved. Trimming stripped 6 bases from V and 4 bases from J, with 10 bases between. The germline V gene encodes CDR1 MNHEY and CDR2 SVGAGI. The CDR3 loop spans 13 amino acids. The CDR3 nucleotides are TGTGCCAGCAGCGCGGAGGTTAATCAGCCCCAGCATTTT. Protein product: CASSAEVNQPQHF.

The chain recombines TRBV19 with TRBJ2-2; TRBD1 matches at 10 bases. Germline V gives CDR1 LNHDA, CDR2 SQIVND (reference sequence). This CDR3 contains 16 residues. Trimming removed 2 bases from V and 4 bases from J; junction bases left unmatched: 4. Here the CDR3 DNA reads TGTGCCAGTAGTATAAACCGGGACAGGGGCACCGGGGAGCTGTTTTTT. It translates to CASSINRDRGTGELFF.

The chain employs TRBV2 and TRBJ1-1; D is possibly TRBD1 (5 bases). V was cut by 4 bases and J by 5 bases, with 11 bases left in between. This CDR3 is built from 13 residues. Germline assignment: CDR1 SNHLY and CDR2 FYNNEI. Written as DNA, the CDR3 is TGTGCCAGCAGTGCCCAGGGTACGACTGAAGCTTTCTTT. Its translation: CASSAQGTTEAFF. Together with reference TRBV2 and TRBJ1-1, the CDR3 gives the full variable domain: EPEVTQTPSHQVTQMGQEVILRCVPISNHLYFYWYRQILGQKVEFLVSFYNNEISEKSEIFDDQFSVERPDGSNFTLKIRSTKLEDSAMYFCASSAQGTTEAFFGQGTRLTVV.

A single count supports this clone. V and J are TRBV12-5 and TRBJ1-4; perhaps TRBD1 as D (5 bases). The CDR3 spans 15 residues. CDR1 and CDR2 from the germline V gene are LGHNT and FRNRAP. Deletions cut 6 bases from V and 0 bases from J, with 11 bases between. CDR3 DNA sequence: TGTGCTAGTGGACCAACAGGATCAACTAATGAAAAACTGTTTTTT. Translation gives CASGPTGSTNEKLFF.

The chain couples TRBV30 to TRBJ2-5; a possible D gene is TRBD2 (5 bases). The CDR3 runs to 13 residues. V lost 1 base and J lost 5, with 11 bases in between. Germline V CDR1 and CDR2: GTSNPN, SVGIG (reference sequence). This chain's CDR3 is CAWSGLAMETQYF. The CDR3 DNA sequence: TGTGCCTGGAGTGGGCTAGCTATGGAGACCCAGTACTTC.

The genes are TRBV6-6 and TRBJ1-4; 7 positions agree with TRBD1. The CDR3 spans 14 residues. V lost 6 bases, J lost 3 bases, and 4 bases stayed unmatched. Germline V gene data show CDR1 as MNHNY and CDR2 as SVGAGI (reference sequence). In nucleotides, the CDR3 is TGTGCCAGCAGCCCGGGACAGTCTAATGAAAAACTGTTTTTT. Translated: CASSPGQSNEKLFF.

The gene calls are TRBV6-5 and TRBJ2-3; 7 positions agree with TRBD1. This CDR3 spans 14 amino acids. Germline V lookup: CDR1 MNHEY, CDR2 SVGAGI. V dropped 6 bases and J dropped 6; count of bases not matched to a gene: 9. CDR3 DNA: TGTGCCAGCAGACTCTACAGGGGTTCGGATACGCAGTATTTT. Residues: CASRLYRGSDTQYF.

The chain uses TRBV7-8 and TRBJ1-1, with TRBD1 matching over 9 bases. Trimming at V came to 3 bases and at J to 5 bases, leaving 13 bases not matched to a gene. The germline CDR1 and CDR2 sequences are SGHVS and FQNEAQ. This CDR3 spans 17 amino acids. The CDR3 loop is CASSLEPLTGGWTEAFF. For the CDR3, the DNA is TGTGCCAGCAGCTTGGAACCCCTTACAGGGGGCTGGACTGAAGCTTTCTTT. Combining the CDR3 with reference TRBV7-8 and TRBJ1-1 gives the whole variable domain GAGVSQSPRYKVAKRGQDVALRCDPISGHVSLFWYQQALGQGPEFLTYFQNEAQLDKSGLPSDRFFAERPEGSVSTLKIQRTQQEDSAVYLCASSLEPLTGGWTEAFFGQGTRLTVV.

The chain uses TRBV24-1 and TRBJ2-1; 7 nucleotides match TRBD1. The V gene end was trimmed by 5 bases and the J gene end by 7 bases; junction bases not matched to a gene: 10. The germline gives CDR1 KGHDR, CDR2 SFDVKD. The CDR3 extends over 15 amino acids. The CDR3 loop reads CATSGKTGQRNEQFF. The CDR3 nucleotides are TGTGCCACCAGTGGCAAAACGGGACAGAGGAATGAGCAGTTCTTC.

This clone appeared many times. The chain carries TRBV18 and TRBJ2-1, with D perhaps matching TRBD1 (5 bases). The V end lost 4 bases, the J end lost 7 bases, and 8 bases lay between the germline ends. Germline V gene sequence: CDR1 KGHSH, CDR2 LQKENI. This CDR3 is built from 12 residues. The CDR3 DNA sequence: TGTGCCAGCTCACAGCAGGGTAATGAGCAGTTCTTC. This gives the protein CASSQQGNEQFF.

This clone was counted a few times. This sequence joins TRBV2 and TRBJ2-7; 10 bases fit TRBD2. The V and J ends lost 3 bases and 0 bases, in that order; junction bases with no gene match: 2. The CDR3 is 15 residues long. In germline, CDR1 is SNHLY, CDR2 FYNNEI. The chain's CDR3 is CASSDQRGGSYEQYF. The CDR3 DNA is TGTGCCAGCAGTGACCAGCGGGGGGGCTCCTACGAGCAGTACTTC.

The CDR3 DNA is TGTGCCAGCAGTTACAGAGATAGCCCGACTAATGAGCAGTTCTTC. Protein: CASSYRDSPTNEQFF. This chain uses TRBV6-5 with TRBJ2-1, with D unresolved. The V gene lost 2 bases and the J gene lost 7 bases, with 15 bases spanning the gap. CDR3 length: 15 residues. Per the germline V gene, CDR1 is MNHEY and CDR2 is SVGAGI.

V gene TRBV25-1 combines with J gene TRBJ1-4; 10 bases map to TRBD1. Germline V gives CDR1 MGHDK, CDR2 SYGVNS. This CDR3 has 14 amino acids. J gave up 8 bases and V 3 bases, and 3 bases lay outside the gene matches. The CDR3 DNA follows: TGTGCCAGCAGTGATGTGACAGGGGGCGAAAAACTGTTTTTT. This gives the protein CASSDVTGGEKLFF.

This clone has more than one count but fewer than ten. This chain connects TRBV12-5 to TRBJ1-1; perhaps TRBD1 as D (5 bases). Germline loops: CDR1 LGHNT, CDR2 FRNRAP. Trimming removed 4 bases at V and 0 bases at J, with 12 bases between. CDR3 length: 15 residues. CDR3 residues: CASGSGGGMNTEAFF. The CDR3 nucleotides are TGTGCTAGTGGTTCTGGCGGGGGAATGAACACTGAAGCTTTCTTT.

This clone was counted only a few times. Here the CDR3 reads CASSETGQAYYGYTF. In DNA, the CDR3 is TGCGCCAGCAGTGAGACCGGACAGGCTTACTATGGCTACACCTTC. This chain links TRBV10-2 with TRBJ1-2; 7 positions agree with TRBD1. The CDR3 runs 15 residues. The trim removed 2 bases at V and 3 bases at J, leaving 6 bases unmatched. Germline assignment: CDR1 WSHSY and CDR2 SAAADI.